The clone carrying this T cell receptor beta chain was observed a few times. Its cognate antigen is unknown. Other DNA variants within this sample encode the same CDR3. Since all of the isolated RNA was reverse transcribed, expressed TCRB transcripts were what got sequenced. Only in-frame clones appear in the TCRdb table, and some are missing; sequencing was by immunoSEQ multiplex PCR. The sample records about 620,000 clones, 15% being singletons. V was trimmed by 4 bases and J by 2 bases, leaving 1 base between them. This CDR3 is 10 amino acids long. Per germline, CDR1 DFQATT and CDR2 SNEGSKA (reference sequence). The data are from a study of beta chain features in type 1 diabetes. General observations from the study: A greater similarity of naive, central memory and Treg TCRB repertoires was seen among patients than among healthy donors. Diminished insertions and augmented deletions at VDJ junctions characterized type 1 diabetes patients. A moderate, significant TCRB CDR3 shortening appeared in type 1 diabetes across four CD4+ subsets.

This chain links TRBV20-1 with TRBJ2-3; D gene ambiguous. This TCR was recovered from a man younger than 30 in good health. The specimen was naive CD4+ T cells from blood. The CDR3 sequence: CSANTDTQYF. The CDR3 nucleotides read TGCAGTGCTAACACAGATACGCAGTATTTT.